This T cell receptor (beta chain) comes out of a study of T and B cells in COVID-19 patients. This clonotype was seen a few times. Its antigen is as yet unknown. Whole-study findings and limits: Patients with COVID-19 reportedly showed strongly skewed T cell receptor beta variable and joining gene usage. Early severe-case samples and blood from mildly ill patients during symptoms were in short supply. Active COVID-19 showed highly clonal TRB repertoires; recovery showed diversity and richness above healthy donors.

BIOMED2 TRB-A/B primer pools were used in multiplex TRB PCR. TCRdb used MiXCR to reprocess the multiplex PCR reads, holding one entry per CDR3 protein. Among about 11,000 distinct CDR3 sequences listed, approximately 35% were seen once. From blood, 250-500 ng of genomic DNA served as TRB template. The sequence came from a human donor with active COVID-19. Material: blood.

CDR3 protein: CASSPEGSYNEQFF. Here the CDR3 DNA reads TGTGCCAGCAGTCCAGAGGGTTCCTACAATGAGCAGTTCTTC. V and J are TRBV12-3 or TRBV12-4 and TRBJ2-1, with TRBD2 as a possible D gene (5 bases). Trimming removed 5 bases from V and 1 base from J, with 9 bases in between. The CDR3 runs 14 residues.